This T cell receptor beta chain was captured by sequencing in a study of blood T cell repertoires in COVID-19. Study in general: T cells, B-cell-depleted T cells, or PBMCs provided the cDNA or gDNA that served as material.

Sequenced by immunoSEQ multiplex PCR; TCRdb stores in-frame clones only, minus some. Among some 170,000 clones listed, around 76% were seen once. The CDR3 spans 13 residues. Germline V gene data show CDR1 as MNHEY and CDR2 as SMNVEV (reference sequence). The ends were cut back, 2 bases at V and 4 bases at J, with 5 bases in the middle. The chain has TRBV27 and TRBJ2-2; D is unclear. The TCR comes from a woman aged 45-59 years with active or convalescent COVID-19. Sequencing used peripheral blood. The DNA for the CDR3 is TGTGCCAGCAGTTTAGGGCGCACCGGGGAGCTGTTTTTT. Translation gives CASSLGRTGELFF.